This T cell receptor beta chain was recorded in a study of identical twins. Study-level findings and limits: Invariant MAIT and iNKT cells may have partly biased zero-insertion analyses.

There are a few counts of this clonotype. Its antigen remains unknown. V lost 1 base and J lost 8; bases outside the gene matches: 9. This CDR3 is built from 16 residues. Germline lookup yields CDR1 SGHDT and CDR2 YYEEEE. TCRdb reprocessed the 5' RACE reads with MiXCR, giving one entry per CDR3 protein. The sample records 700,000 or so distinct CDR3 sequences, 8.6% being singletons. The same sample was also used in a study of yellow fever vaccine responses in identical twins.

The sequence was obtained from a woman aged 18-30 years in good health. The rearrangement joins TRBV5-6 to TRBJ2-1; 10 bases fit TRBD2. Sequenced: PBMCs. DNA of the CDR3: TGTGCCAGCAGCTTGCGCCGGACTAGCGGTCGCCATGAGCAGTTCTTC. It encodes CASSLRRTSGRHEQFF.